Following are 24 T cell receptor beta chains from one sample sequenced in a study of monozygotic twins with inflammatory bowel disease. With the 5' RACE reads reprocessed, TCRdb shows one record per CDR3 protein and no DNA. The sample data list over 350,000 distinct CDR3 sequences. Source material: blood. These receptors came from a human donor with ulcerative colitis or Crohn's disease, or a healthy co-twin of an affected twin (not recorded which).

This chain uses TRBV5-1 with TRBJ2-7; without DNA, the TCRdb call of TRBD1 cannot be checked. CDR3 length equals 14 residues. The germline V gene encodes CDR1 SGHRS and CDR2 YFSETQ. This chain's CDR3 is CASSRDSRAYEQYF.

The chain is built from TRBV6-5 and TRBJ1-2; TCRdb's D call, TRBD1, is unchecked because there is no DNA. Germline CDR1 is MNHEY and CDR2 is SVGAGI. The CDR3 totals 16 residues. The CDR3 sequence: CASSYGRTGSNYGYTF.

The rearrangement uses TRBV7-6 and TRBJ2-5; the TCRdb D gene call, TRBD1, has no DNA to confirm it. Germline CDR1 is SGHVS and CDR2 is FNYEAQ. The CDR3 contains 15 residues. CDR3 protein: CASSLARDGQETQYF.

The chain is built from TRBV19 and TRBJ1-5; checking the TCRdb D call of TRBD1 is not possible without DNA. The CDR3 has 16 amino acids. Germline values: CDR1 LNHDA, CDR2 SQIVND (reference sequence). The CDR3 sequence: CASSTGQGRNNQPQHF. The full variable domain, in which reference TRBV19 and TRBJ1-5 provide the parts outside the CDR3, is DGGITQSPKYLFRKEGQNVTLSCEQNLNHDAMYWYRQDPGQGLRLIYYSQIVNDFQKGDIAEGYSVSREKKESFPLTVTSAQKNPTAFYLCASSTGQGRNNQPQHFGDGTRLSIL.

The chain carries TRBV6-2 or TRBV6-3 and TRBJ2-1; TCRdb's assignment of TRBD2 cannot be checked, as there is no DNA. This CDR3 is 16 amino acids long. Looked up from germline, CDR1 is MNHEY and CDR2 is SVGEGT. CDR3 loop: CASRAGPRGSYNEQFF.

The chain joins TRBV18 to TRBJ2-5; lacking DNA, the TRBD1 call made by TCRdb goes unchecked. There are 14 residues in the CDR3. The germline V gene has CDR1 KGHSH and CDR2 LQKENI. This chain's CDR3 is CASSRGQLQETQYF.

This chain connects TRBV20-1 to TRBJ2-1; TCRdb designates TRBD1, a call that cannot be tested without DNA. The CDR3 sequence is 17 residues long. The germline CDR1 and CDR2 sequences are DFQATT and SNEGSKA (reference sequence). The CDR3: CSARAAGEGDSYNEQFF.

The rearrangement uses TRBV4-3 and TRBJ1-1. Germline V lookup: CDR1 LGHNA, CDR2 YSLEER. CDR3 length: 14 amino acids. The CDR3 sequence is CASSHPMGNTEAFF.

The rearrangement joins TRBV6-2 or TRBV6-3 to TRBJ1-5; TCRdb calls TRBD1, which cannot be checked without DNA. Germline CDR1 is MNHEY and CDR2 is SVGEGT. The length of the CDR3 is 15 residues. CDR3 loop: CASSMRPHKDQPQHF.

This chain links TRBV27 with TRBJ2-5; TCRdb designates TRBD1, a call that cannot be tested without DNA. Germline CDR1 MNHEY, CDR2 SMNVEV (reference sequence). The CDR3 covers 20 residues. CDR3 sequence reads: CASSPPSDTHLTDHQETQYF.

The rearrangement links TRBV12-3 or TRBV12-4 to TRBJ2-1; TCRdb gives TRBD1 as the D gene, but with no DNA this cannot be confirmed. The CDR3 is 15 residues long. This CDR3 reads CASSFSPWGSNEQFF.

The rearrangement links TRBV2 to TRBJ1-6; with no DNA, the TCRdb D assignment of TRBD1 cannot be verified. Germline CDR1 reads SNHLY; CDR2 reads FYNNEI. The CDR3 consists of 15 residues. Here the CDR3 reads CASRVEGGESSPLHF.

This chain uses TRBV6-1 with TRBJ2-1; lacking DNA, the TRBD1 call made by TCRdb goes unchecked. Germline lookup yields CDR1 MNHNS and CDR2 SASEGT. This CDR3 is built from 15 residues. Here the CDR3 reads CASSPDRSDYNEQFF.

CDR3: CASSSVTGAGGELFF. The chain recombines TRBV5-1 with TRBJ2-2; the D gene TCRdb calls, TRBD1, cannot be checked with no DNA. CDR3 length equals 15 residues. CDR1 is SGHRS and CDR2 is YFSETQ in the germline V gene.

This chain joins TRBV10-3 and TRBJ2-7; TCRdb proposes TRBD1, but this gene call is untestable without DNA. CDR3 length equals 13 residues. CDR1 and CDR2 (germline): ENHRY, SYGVKD. CDR3: CAIRGDSSYEQYF.

This chain links TRBV20-1 with TRBJ1-1. The CDR3 contains 12 residues. CDR1 is DFQATT, CDR2 SNEGSKA, per germline (reference sequence). CDR3 residues: CSATRKNTEAFF.

J is TRBJ2-5 and V is TRBV4-1; with no DNA, the TCRdb D assignment of TRBD1 cannot be verified. This CDR3 region has 15 residues. Germline CDR1 and CDR2: MGHRA and YSYEKL. The CDR3 reads CASSLWLGGRETQYF.

The chain carries TRBV19 and TRBJ2-5; absent DNA, TCRdb's TRBD1 call cannot be checked. This CDR3 has 14 amino acids. Germline lookup yields CDR1 LNHDA and CDR2 SQIVND (reference sequence). The chain's CDR3 is CASSNTRGQETQYF.

Here the CDR3 reads CSGQGQQSYEQYF. This chain connects TRBV29-1 to TRBJ2-7; absent DNA, TCRdb's TRBD1 call cannot be checked. Germline-derived CDR1 and CDR2 are SQVTM and ANQGSEA. The CDR3 contains 13 residues.

The rearrangement uses TRBV9 and TRBJ2-1; the D call of TRBD2 rests on TCRdb alone, since no DNA is present to check it. From germline, CDR1 is SGDLS and CDR2 YYNGEE. CDR3 length: 15 residues. The CDR3 is CASSAPGAGYNEQFF. The whole variable domain, remainder taken from reference TRBV9 and TRBJ2-1, is DSGVTQTPKHLITATGQRVTLRCSPRSGDLSVYWYQQSLDQGLQFLIQYYNGEERAKGNILERFSAQQFPDLHSELNLSSLELGDSALYFCASSAPGAGYNEQFFGPGTRLTVL.

The chain joins TRBV5-1 to TRBJ2-7; checking the TCRdb D call of TRBD1 is not possible without DNA. The CDR3 length is 15 residues. Germline V gives CDR1 SGHRS, CDR2 YFSETQ. CDR3 amino acids: CASSRGTNVLYEQYF.

The V gene is TRBV7-9, the J gene TRBJ1-6; the D gene TCRdb calls, TRBD1, cannot be checked with no DNA. This CDR3 contains 15 residues. Germline values: CDR1 SEHNR, CDR2 FQNEAQ (reference sequence). The CDR3 region is CASSHSVGSGSPLHF.

The chain is built from TRBV20-1 and TRBJ2-1; with no DNA, the TCRdb D assignment of TRBD2 cannot be verified. Germline lookup yields CDR1 DFQATT and CDR2 SNEGSKA (reference sequence). The CDR3 contains 15 residues. The CDR3 protein is CSARGLAGVYNEQFF.

The chain joins TRBV5-1 to TRBJ2-2; no DNA is available, so the TRBD1 call from TCRdb remains unchecked. The V gene's germline CDR1 is SGHRS and CDR2 YFSETQ. The CDR3 is 16 amino acids. This CDR3 reads CASSFLGTDSTGELFF.